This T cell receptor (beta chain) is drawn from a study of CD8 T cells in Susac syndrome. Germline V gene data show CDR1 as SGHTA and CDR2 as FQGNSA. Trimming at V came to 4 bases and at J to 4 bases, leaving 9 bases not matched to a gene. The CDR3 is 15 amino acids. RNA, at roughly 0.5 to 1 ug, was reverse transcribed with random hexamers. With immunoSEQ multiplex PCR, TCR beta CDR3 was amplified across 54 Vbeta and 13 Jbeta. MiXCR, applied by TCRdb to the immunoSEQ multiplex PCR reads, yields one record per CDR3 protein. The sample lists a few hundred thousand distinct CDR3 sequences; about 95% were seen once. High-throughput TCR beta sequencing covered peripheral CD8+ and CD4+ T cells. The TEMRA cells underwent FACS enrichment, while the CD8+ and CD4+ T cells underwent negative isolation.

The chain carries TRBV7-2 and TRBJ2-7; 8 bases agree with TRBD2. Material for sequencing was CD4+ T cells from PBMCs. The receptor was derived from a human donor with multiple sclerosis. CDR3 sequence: CASSYDEGGGYEQYF. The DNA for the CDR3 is TGTGCCAGCAGCTACGACGAAGGCGGGGGGTACGAGCAGTACTTC.